This is a list of T cell receptor beta chains from one sample in a study of cytomegalovirus exposure and HLA in healthy donors. Repertoires were generated with immunoSEQ multiplex PCR, while TCRdb's copy carries only in-frame clones and drops some. In the table there are over 100,000 clones, roughly 66% of which are singletons. The sample consisted of PBMCs. All receptors derive from a woman aged 30 to 39 in good health and CMV-seronegative. Each CDR3 is given with its conserved first and last residue. The D gene is left open where the match is weak. Some rows have no size entry. The others give once, few or many, or a class for an expanded clone.

CDR3nt	CDR3aa	v_gene	d_gene	j_gene	abundance
TGTGCCAGCAGTTACTCCGGTGTGAAAAACTATGGCTACACCTTC	CASSYSGVKNYGYTF	TRBV6-5	.	TRBJ1-2	.
TGTGCCAGCAGTTGGGACAGGGGAACTGAAGCTTTCTTT	CASSWDRGTEAFF	TRBV27	TRBD1	TRBJ1-1	.
TGCGCCAGCAGCCAGCCGGGACAGGGGTTCTACGAGCAGTACTTC	CASSQPGQGFYEQYF	TRBV4-3	TRBD1	TRBJ2-7	.
TGTGCCAGCAGCCCACCCCGGGGGGGAGTCTACGAGCAGTACTTC	CASSPPRGGVYEQYF	TRBV7-9	TRBD2	TRBJ2-7	.
TGTGCCAGCAGTGAAGCCCCGACAGGGCACGAGACCCAGTACTTC	CASSEAPTGHETQYF	TRBV6-1	TRBD1	TRBJ2-5	once
TGCGCCAGCAGCTCCCCTTCGCGGGAGCTGGAGACCCAGTACTTC	CASSSPSRELETQYF	TRBV5-1	TRBD2	TRBJ2-5	.
TGTGCCAGCAGCCTTGAGGCGGAGACCCAGTACTTC	CASSLEAETQYF	TRBV11-2	.	TRBJ2-5	.
TGTGCCAGCAGCTTCTCCGGGACAGTGAACACTGAAGCTTTCTTT	CASSFSGTVNTEAFF	TRBV5-8	TRBD1	TRBJ1-1	.
TGTGCCAGTACGGCGTCTAGCGGACGCACAGATACGCAGTATTTT	CASTASSGRTDTQYF	TRBV19	TRBD2	TRBJ2-3	.
TGTGCCAGTAGCAAGACTAGCGGGAGCCCGGGGGATACGCAGTATTTT	CASSKTSGSPGDTQYF	TRBV19	TRBD2	TRBJ2-3	.
TGTGCTAGTGGCACTAGCGGAGGGAGGACAGATACGCAGTATTTT	CASGTSGGRTDTQYF	TRBV12-5	TRBD2	TRBJ2-3	.
TGCGCCAGCAGCTTGCAGGTACAGGGCTATGGCTACACCTTC	CASSLQVQGYGYTF	TRBV5-1	.	TRBJ1-2	.
TGTGCCAGTAGTATAGTACGAGGGCCTGGGGCCAACGTCCTGACTTTC	CASSIVRGPGANVLTF	TRBV19	.	TRBJ2-6	once
TGTGCCAGCATGCTAGAAGAGACCCAGTACTTC	CASMLEETQYF	TRBV2	.	TRBJ2-5	.
TGCGCCAGCAGCTTGGGGCTCGTACACTCCTACGAGCAGTACTTC	CASSLGLVHSYEQYF	TRBV5-1	.	TRBJ2-7	few
TGTGCCAGCAGGGAGGGGGGGCCTGGAAACACCATATATTTT	CASREGGPGNTIYF	TRBV6-1	.	TRBJ1-3	few
TGTGCCAGCAGCTATGGGGACAGGAGGAACACTGAAGCTTTCTTT	CASSYGDRRNTEAFF	TRBV7-2	TRBD1	TRBJ1-1	.
TGCGCCAGCAGTGAGGGAGTAAATGGTAAAGGGGTGATGAACACTGAAGCTTTCTTT	CASSEGVNGKGVMNTEAFF	TRBV10-2	.	TRBJ1-1	few
TGTGCCAGCAGTCTTGGCCAAGGGGCTGACGCGCAGTACTTC	CASSLGQGADAQYF	TRBV2	.	TRBJ2-7	.
TGTGCCAGCAGCTTGGGGACTAGCGCGCACAATGAGCAGTTCTTC	CASSLGTSAHNEQFF	TRBV5-6	TRBD2	TRBJ2-1	few
TGTGCCAGCAGTTTCGGCGAGGGTACGCAGTATTTT	CASSFGEGTQYF	TRBV28	.	TRBJ2-3	.
TGCGCCAGCAGCCGGGGGACTAATGGGGCCAACGTCCTGACTTTC	CASSRGTNGANVLTF	TRBV5-1	TRBD2	TRBJ2-6	few
TGCAGCGTTGTCTCGTTGGGGAGGGAGACCCAGTACTTC	CSVVSLGRETQYF	TRBV29-1	.	TRBJ2-5	.
TGTGCCAGCAGGACCACCGGGACAGGGCCCTATCAGCCCCAGCATTTT	CASRTTGTGPYQPQHF	TRBV28	TRBD1	TRBJ1-5	.
TGTGCCAGCAGCCCAGACAGGGGGCTATTCGGGAGCTACACCTTC	CASSPDRGLFGSYTF	TRBV7-9	TRBD1	TRBJ1-2	.
TGCGCCAGCAGCCAAGATCGAACACTGACAGTATCGGGGGGCTACACTTTC	CASSQDRTLTVSGGYTF	TRBV4-3	.	TRBJ1-2	few
TGTGCCAGCAGCCTTCCCCCAAGGCGGGACCCTACCTACGAGCAGTACTTC	CASSLPPRRDPTYEQYF	TRBV7-9	.	TRBJ2-7	.
TGTGCCATCAGGAACTCTAAAGGACAGGCTAGCACAGATACGCAGTATTTT	CAIRNSKGQASTDTQYF	TRBV10-3	TRBD1	TRBJ2-3	.
TGTGCCAGCAGTGAAGGTACGGACGAGCAGTACTTC	CASSEGTDEQYF	TRBV6-1	.	TRBJ2-7	.
TGTGCCAGCACCCGGAGGGGTGGCGATAGCAATCAGCCCCAGCATTTT	CASTRRGGDSNQPQHF	TRBV5-5	.	TRBJ1-5	.
TGTGCCAGCAGTTTTTCCCCCCTCGCGGTCTCTGGAAACACCATATATTTT	CASSFSPLAVSGNTIYF	TRBV28	.	TRBJ1-3	.
TGCAGTGGTAACAGGGGCAATGAGCAGTTCTTC	CSGNRGNEQFF	TRBV20-1	TRBD1	TRBJ2-1	.
TGTGCCAGCAGCCCCCGGAGGGGCCAAAATGAAAAACTGTTTTTT	CASSPRRGQNEKLFF	TRBV7-2	.	TRBJ1-4	.
TGTGCCAGCAGTGGAAGGGGCAGGAAAAAAGGGAACACTGAAGCTTTCTTT	CASSGRGRKKGNTEAFF	TRBV21-1	.	TRBJ1-1	few
TGCGCCAGCAGCTCAGGGGGCTTCCAAGAGACCCAGTACTTC	CASSSGGFQETQYF	TRBV5-1	TRBD1	TRBJ2-5	few
TGTGCCAGCAAATTGAGGACAGATAACACCGGGGAGCTGTTTTTT	CASKLRTDNTGELFF	TRBV28	.	TRBJ2-2	.
TGCGCCAGCAGCCCCTCCAGCGGGACCGTTAGCGAGCAGTACTTC	CASSPSSGTVSEQYF	TRBV5-1	TRBD2	TRBJ2-7	.
TGTGCCAGCAGCGTAGGAGCCCAATACGGGCAGCCCCAGCATTTT	CASSVGAQYGQPQHF	TRBV2	.	TRBJ1-5	few
TGCGCCAGCAGCCAAGGGCCAGGATCCTACGAGCAGTACTTC	CASSQGPGSYEQYF	TRBV4-3	.	TRBJ2-7	once
TGCGCCAGCAGCGAAACAGGGGCCAGAGCTGAAGCTTTCTTT	CASSETGARAEAFF	TRBV10-1	TRBD1	TRBJ1-1	few
TGTGCCAGCAGTTCCACGGGAGAATCCTACAATGAGCAGTTCTTC	CASSSTGESYNEQFF	TRBV6-5	.	TRBJ2-1	.
TGTGCCAGCCCCCACAGAACTAATGAAAAACTGTTTTTT	CASPHRTNEKLFF	TRBV7-8	.	TRBJ1-4	few
TGCGCCAGCGGCCCAGGTGACAGGCTCTACGAGCAGTACTTC	CASGPGDRLYEQYF	TRBV4-3	.	TRBJ2-7	.
TGTGCCAGCAGTGAGACGGGAAAAAATGAAAAACTGTTTTTT	CASSETGKNEKLFF	TRBV6-1	.	TRBJ1-4	.
TGCGCCAGCAGCTTCGGGACAGGGGAGGCCTACGAGCAGTACTTC	CASSFGTGEAYEQYF	TRBV5-1	TRBD1	TRBJ2-7	.
TGTGCCAGCAGCTTGGAGGCAGGGAACACCGGGGAGCTGTTTTTT	CASSLEAGNTGELFF	TRBV5-4	.	TRBJ2-2	.
TGTGCCAGCAGCTTAGGCCAACCAACAGGGGAGCAGTACTTC	CASSLGQPTGEQYF	TRBV7-2	.	TRBJ2-7	.
TGTGCCAGCAGACTAGCGGGAGGGTACCAAGAGACCCAGTACTTC	CASRLAGGYQETQYF	TRBV6-5	TRBD2	TRBJ2-5	.
TGTGCCAGCAGCGTAGAGGGACACACCACAGATACGCAGTATTTT	CASSVEGHTTDTQYF	TRBV9	.	TRBJ2-3	once
TGTGCCAGTAGTACCGGGACAGTCAATTCACCCCTCCACTTT	CASSTGTVNSPLHF	TRBV19	TRBD1	TRBJ1-6	.